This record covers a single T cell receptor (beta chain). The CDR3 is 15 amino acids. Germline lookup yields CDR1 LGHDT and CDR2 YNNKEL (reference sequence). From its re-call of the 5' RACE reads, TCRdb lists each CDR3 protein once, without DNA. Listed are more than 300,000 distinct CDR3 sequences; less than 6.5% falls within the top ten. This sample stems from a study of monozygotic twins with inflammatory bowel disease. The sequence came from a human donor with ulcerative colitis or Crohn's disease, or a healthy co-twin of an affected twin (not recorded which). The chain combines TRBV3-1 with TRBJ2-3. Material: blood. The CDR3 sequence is CASSQDWSAPDTQYF.